The rows below give T cell receptor beta chains drawn from one sample of a study of blood T cell repertoires in COVID-19. Sequencing was performed with immunoSEQ multiplex PCR; in TCRdb, only in-frame clones are kept and a portion is missing. The repertoire consists of roughly 120,000 clones, with 90% occurring once and the leading ten covering 3.8%. Material: peripheral blood. The origin of the receptors is a woman aged 55-75 years with COVID-19, enrolled during active disease. Each CDR3 is given with its conserved first and last residue. D genes are given only for firm matches. A clone size is listed for some rows: how often the clone was seen (once, few, many), or a class if it is expanded.

>TRBD1|13|NA|TRBJ2-7|TRBV6-5
TGTGCCAGCAGTCTCCGGGACAGGGGCCGGCGGTACTTC
CASSLRDRGRRYF
>TRBD2|17|NA|TRBJ2-3|TRBV11-3
TGTGCCAGCAGCTTAGGGACTAGCGGGGGGGCAACAGATACGCAGTATTTT
CASSLGTSGGATDTQYF
>TRBD1|15|NA|TRBJ1-2|TRBV19
TGTGCCAGTAGTAGGGGGGACAGAACTAACTATGGCTACACCTTC
CASSRGDRTNYGYTF
>TRBD1|15|NA|TRBJ1-4|TRBV5-6
TGTGCCAGCAGCATCGGACAGGAGGGGAATGAAAAACTGTTTTTT
CASSIGQEGNEKLFF
>NA|13|NA|TRBJ2-7|TRBV19
TGTGCCAGTAGTACCAGGGCCCCCCACGAGCAGTACTTC
CASSTRAPHEQYF
>NA|16|NA|TRBJ2-7|TRBV6-2/TRBV6-3
TGTGCCAGCAGTTACTCGACCGGGGACACCAACTACGAGCAGTACTTC
CASSYSTGDTNYEQYF
>NA|19|NA|TRBJ1-5|TRBV19
TGTGCCAGTAGTATAACGTTTGGGCAGGGCCTCTATAGCAATCAGCCCCAGCATTTT
CASSITFGQGLYSNQPQHF
>NA|13|once|TRBJ1-2|TRBV30
TGTGCCTGCAGACAGGTCCTAAAGAGCGGCTACACCTTC
CACRQVLKSGYTF
>TRBD1|15|NA|TRBJ1-2|TRBV5-4
TGTGCCAGCAGCTCGGACAGGGGCTATGACTATGGCTACACCTTC
CASSSDRGYDYGYTF
>NA|15|NA|TRBJ2-1|TRBV7-6
TGTGCCAGCAGCTTAAGGAGGGACCCCTACAATGAGCAGTTCTTC
CASSLRRDPYNEQFF
>NA|12|NA|TRBJ2-2|TRBV7-9
TGTGCCAGCAGCTTACAGGGGCGGGAGCTGTTTTTT
CASSLQGRELFF
>NA|17|NA|TRBJ1-5|TRBV19
TGTGCCAGTAGTACAACCCGGCGGGGCAGCGACAATCAGCCCCAGCATTTT
CASSTTRRGSDNQPQHF
>TRBD1|18|NA|TRBJ2-1|TRBV3-1/TRBV3-2
TGTGCCAGCAGCCATGGAGGGGTACGGGACAGGGCCTACAATGAGCAGTTCTTC
CASSHGGVRDRAYNEQFF
>TRBD1|15|NA|TRBJ2-5|TRBV5-8
TGTGCCAGCAGCAAACGACAGGGCTGGGAAGAGACCCAGTACTTC
CASSKRQGWEETQYF
>TRBD2|16|NA|TRBJ2-1|TRBV7-2
TGTGCCAGCAGCCTAGGAACTAGCGGGGTTGTGAATGAGCAGTTCTTC
CASSLGTSGVVNEQFF
>TRBD1|17|NA|TRBJ1-5|TRBV6-2/TRBV6-3
TGTGCCAGCAGTTACCTTTCCGGCAGGGGGGCCAATCAGCCCCAGCATTTT
CASSYLSGRGANQPQHF
>NA|15|NA|TRBJ2-7|TRBV5-6
TGTGCCAGCAGCCCGGGTAGGGGCATAAACTACGAGCAGTACTTC
CASSPGRGINYEQYF
>TRBD2|16|NA|TRBJ2-3|TRBV10-3
TGTGCCATCAGTGAGGTAGCGGGGGGGCCGACAGATACGCAGTATTTT
CAISEVAGGPTDTQYF
>TRBD2|15|NA|TRBJ2-5|TRBV5-4
TGTGCCAGCAGCTTAGGGACTAGCGGCCGAGAGACCCAGTACTTC
CASSLGTSGRETQYF
>NA|15|NA|TRBJ2-6|TRBV3-1/TRBV3-2
TGTGCCAGCAGCCAAGGGAGCTCTGGGGCCAACGTCCTGACTTTC
CASSQGSSGANVLTF
>NA|14|NA|TRBJ1-1|TRBV6-4
TGTGCCAGCACCCCCTCTCCGGGTAACACTGAAGCTTTCTTT
CASTPSPGNTEAFF
>NA|16|NA|TRBJ2-2|TRBV15
TGTGCCACCAGCAGAGGACTACAAATGAACACCGGGGAGCTGTTTTTT
CATSRGLQMNTGELFF
>NA|15|NA|TRBJ1-1|TRBV5-1
TGCGCCAGCAGCTTTGTACAGGGAGGGGTAACTGAAGCTTTCTTT
CASSFVQGGVTEAFF
>NA|12|NA|TRBJ1-2|TRBV5-4
TGTGCCAGCAGCATACGGTGGGCGGGCTACACCTTC
CASSIRWAGYTF
>TRBD1|15|NA|TRBJ1-1|TRBV6-2/TRBV6-3
TGTGCCAGCAGTTACCCGGGACAGCGGATCACTGAAGCTTTCTTT
CASSYPGQRITEAFF
>NA|17|NA|TRBJ2-3|TRBV7-9
TGTGCCAGCAGTTCACGTCGGGTCGGCCTTAATCCAGATACGCAGTATTTT
CASSSRRVGLNPDTQYF
>NA|18|NA|TRBJ1-1|TRBV11-2
TGTGCCAGCAGCCCGGGCAGGGGCCGTACCCGGTCTATCACTGAAGCTTTCTTT
CASSPGRGRTRSITEAFF
>NA|14|NA|TRBJ1-1|TRBV13
TGTGCCAGCAGCTTAGCGGGGGGAAACACTGAAGCTTTCTTT
CASSLAGGNTEAFF
>TRBD1|16|once|TRBJ1-2|TRBV5-6
TGTGCCAGCAGCTTGGCCCAAAGGGGGCCTTACTATGGCTACACCTTC
CASSLAQRGPYYGYTF
>TRBD2|16|NA|TRBJ2-2|TRBV5-4
TGTGCCAGCAGCCCTAGCGGGGGGGCCTTCGGCGGGGAGCTGTTTTTT
CASSPSGGAFGGELFF
>TRBD1|13|few|TRBJ1-1|TRBV6-5
TGTGCCAGCAGACAGGGGGCTGGGGTTGAAGCTTTCTTT
CASRQGAGVEAFF
>TRBD1|13|NA|TRBJ2-7|TRBV2
TGTGCCAGCTCACGGGACAGGGCGTACGAGCAGTACTTC
CASSRDRAYEQYF
>NA|18|NA|TRBJ1-2|TRBV19
TGTGCCAGTAGTAGGACACCCACTGCAATGACCCATAACTATGGCTACACCTTC
CASSRTPTAMTHNYGYTF
>NA|17|once|TRBJ1-4|TRBV5-4
TGTGCCAGCAGCCTGGACGGAATCAAAGGGGCTAATGAAAAACTGTTTTTT
CASSLDGIKGANEKLFF
>NA|14|NA|TRBJ1-1|TRBV6-2/TRBV6-3
TGTGCCAGCAGTTTACAGGGATCCCAAACTGAAGCTTTCTTT
CASSLQGSQTEAFF
>TRBD1|15|NA|TRBJ1-2|TRBV4-3
TGCGCCAGCAGCCAAGTCTCACAGGGGGCTGTGGGCTACACCTTC
CASSQVSQGAVGYTF
>NA|17|NA|TRBJ2-2|TRBV5-1
TGCGCCAGCAGCTCACCTCCGGGACATAAGAACACCGGGGAGCTGTTTTTT
CASSSPPGHKNTGELFF
>NA|15|NA|TRBJ2-4|TRBV6-2/TRBV6-3
TGTGCCAGCAGTTGGACATTGCTAGCCAAAAACATTCAGTACTTC
CASSWTLLAKNIQYF
>NA|17|NA|TRBJ1-1|TRBV3-1/TRBV3-2
TGTGCCAGCAGCCCTACAAGAGGGGGGGCTACGGGCACTGAAGCTTTCTTT
CASSPTRGGATGTEAFF
>NA|11|NA|TRBJ1-2|TRBV12-3/TRBV12-4
TGTGCCAGCCTCCAGAACTATGGCTACACCTTC
CASLQNYGYTF
>NA|14|once|TRBJ1-2|TRBV2
TGTGCCAGCAGTGAAGGGGGCGGGGACTATGGCTACACCTTC
CASSEGGGDYGYTF
>NA|12|NA|TRBJ2-7|TRBV3-1/TRBV3-2
TGTGCCAGCAGCCAAGGGGCCTCTGAGCAGTACTTC
CASSQGASEQYF
>TRBD1|15|NA|TRBJ1-5|TRBV6-5
TGTGCCAGCAGTTCCGGGACAGGGATGAATCAGCCCCAGCATTTT
CASSSGTGMNQPQHF
>TRBD1|12|few|TRBJ1-2|TRBV29-1
TGCAGCGTCGGGGACAGCCTCTATGGCTACACCTTC
CSVGDSLYGYTF
>NA|13|NA|TRBJ2-6|TRBV28
TGTGCCAGCAGGCTAACTGGGGCCAACGTCCTGACTTTC
CASRLTGANVLTF
>NA|13|NA|TRBJ1-2|TRBV29-1
TGCAGCGTTGGTGGGCGGGCAAACTATGGCTACACCTTC
CSVGGRANYGYTF
>TRBD1|14|NA|TRBJ2-7|TRBV5-5
TGTGCCAGCAGCTTGTTTACAGGGGGCTACGAGCAGTACTTC
CASSLFTGGYEQYF
>TRBD1|14|NA|TRBJ1-2|TRBV27
TGTGCCAGCAGGCTCACGGGACAGCCATATGGCTACACCTTC
CASRLTGQPYGYTF
>NA|15|NA|TRBJ1-4|TRBV3-1/TRBV3-2
TGTGCCAGCAGCCAGGAAGGGGGGGCTAATGAAAAACTGTTTTTT
CASSQEGGANEKLFF
>NA|13|NA|TRBJ2-7|TRBV6-2/TRBV6-3
NA
CASSTSGPYEQYF
>TRBD1|14|NA|TRBJ2-7|TRBV28
TGTGCCAGCAGTTCAAATATGGAACTAGGACAGGAGCGCTTC
CASSSNMELGQERF
>TRBD1|14|NA|TRBJ1-4|TRBV20-1
TGCAGTGCTAGTTACAGGGGCGCGGGTGAAAAACTGTTTTTT
CSASYRGAGEKLFF